Listed here are 27 T cell receptor beta chains from one sample, sequenced in a study of blood T cell repertoires in COVID-19. Repertoires were generated with immunoSEQ multiplex PCR, while TCRdb's copy carries only in-frame clones and drops some. The repertoire consists of 120,000 or so clones, with approximately 86% occurring once and the leading ten covering around 7.7%. The sample comprised peripheral blood. The receptors were gathered from a human donor in a cohort sampled during active COVID-19.

This rearrangement joins TRBV25-1 to TRBJ1-1, with D hard to call. The germline V and J ends were trimmed by 3 bases and 1 base, with 6 bases remaining between them. Germline values: CDR1 MGHDK, CDR2 SYGVNS. There are 13 residues in the CDR3. The CDR3 sequence: CASSDYSNTEAFF. Here the CDR3 DNA reads TGTGCCAGCAGTGACTATTCGAACACTGAAGCTTTCTTT.

The chain joins TRBV15 to TRBJ2-1, with 7 bases matching TRBD1. Germline-derived CDR1 and CDR2 are LNHNV and YYDKDF (reference sequence). The CDR3 is 16 residues long. V was clipped by 3 bases and J by 5 bases; unmatched bases: 10. CDR3 sequence: CATSRGETQGDNEQFF. CDR3 DNA: TGTGCCACCAGCAGGGGAGAAACTCAGGGGGACAATGAGCAGTTCTTC. The variable domain in full, with the rest retrieved from reference TRBV15 and TRBJ2-1, is DAMVIQNPRYQVTQFGKPVTLSCSQTLNHNVMYWYQQKSSQAPKLLFHYYDKDFNNEADTPDNFQSRRPNTSFCFLDIRSPGLGDTAMYLCATSRGETQGDNEQFFGPGTRLTVL.

The rearrangement links TRBV25-1 to TRBJ2-3; 12 nucleotides match TRBD2. J gave up 6 bases and V 2 bases, and 6 bases lay outside the gene matches. CDR3 length equals 16 residues. CDR1 and CDR2 from the germline V gene are MGHDK and SYGVNS. The CDR3 DNA sequence: TGTGCCAGCAGTGAACAAGGACTAGCGGGGACGGATACGCAGTATTTT. Its translation: CASSEQGLAGTDTQYF. The full variable domain, rest sourced from reference TRBV25-1 and TRBJ2-3, is EADIYQTPRYLVIGTGKKITLECSQTMGHDKMYWYQQDPGMELHLIHYSYGVNSTEKGDLSSESTVSRIRTEHFPLTLESARPSHTSQYLCASSEQGLAGTDTQYFGPGTRLTVL.

The rearrangement joins TRBV6-5 to TRBJ2-7; TRBD1 aligns across 7 bases. V was pared by 2 bases and J by 7 bases, with 2 bases of the junction left unmatched. Germline V gene sequence: CDR1 MNHEY, CDR2 SVGAGI. The length of the CDR3 is 12 residues. The CDR3 nucleotides read TGTGCCAGCAGTTACGTGACAGGGGAGCAGTACTTC. Translating gives CASSYVTGEQYF.

The V and J genes are TRBV24-1 and TRBJ2-1, with 13 bases identical to TRBD2. The CDR3 runs 16 residues. Trimming removed 5 bases from V and 7 bases from J; junction bases left unmatched: 7. Germline V CDR1 and CDR2: KGHDR, SFDVKD. The CDR3 here is CATSAGGLAGWNEQFF. The CDR3 bases are TGTGCCACCAGTGCCGGGGGACTAGCGGGATGGAATGAGCAGTTCTTC.

This chain links TRBV10-2 with TRBJ2-5; 8 nucleotides line up with TRBD2. The CDR3 extends over 14 amino acids. Trimming at V came to 5 bases and at J to 4 bases, leaving 6 bases not matched to a gene. In germline, CDR1 is WSHSY, CDR2 SAAADI. CDR3 DNA sequence: TGCGCCAGCAGTTCTAGCGGGTTAGGAGAGACCCAGTACTTC. Protein product: CASSSSGLGETQYF.

This chain joins TRBV5-5 and TRBJ1-4, with TRBD1 matching 9 bases. Germline V CDR1 and CDR2: SGHKS, YYEKEE (reference sequence). V shed 9 bases, J shed 6 bases, and the junction held 15 bases outside the gene matches. This CDR3 is 16 amino acids long. CDR3 protein: CATGLGQGTGYEKLFF. For the CDR3, the DNA is TGTGCCACCGGCTTGGGACAGGGAACAGGGTATGAAAAACTGTTTTTT.

J is TRBJ2-7 and V is TRBV14; D gene uncertain. Trimming removed 8 bases from V and 3 bases from J, with 8 bases in between. The germline gives CDR1 SGHDN, CDR2 FVKESK. The CDR3 loop spans 11 amino acids. The CDR3 is CASPAVYEQYF. CDR3 coding DNA: TGTGCCAGCCCGGCGGTCTACGAGCAGTACTTC.

This clone was recorded a few times. This chain links TRBV6-4 with TRBJ1-2; 9 positions agree with TRBD1. Germline assignment: CDR1 MRHNA and CDR2 SNTAGT. This CDR3 has 15 residues. V lost 6 bases, J lost 4 bases, and 9 bases stayed unmatched. The CDR3 reads CASREQGAEGYGYTF. In DNA form, the CDR3 reads TGTGCCAGCAGGGAACAGGGGGCGGAAGGCTATGGCTACACCTTC.

The chain couples TRBV18 to TRBJ2-7; 9 bases match TRBD1. This CDR3 is built from 14 residues. Germline CDR1 is KGHSH and CDR2 is LQKENI. Trimming took 1 base from V and 3 from J; bases not matched to a gene: 1. The CDR3 here is CASSPLDRGYEQYF. For the CDR3, the DNA is TGTGCCAGCTCACCACTGGACAGGGGCTACGAGCAGTACTTC.

The rearrangement uses TRBV10-3 and TRBJ1-1; the D gene is possibly TRBD1 (6 bases). Germline V CDR1 and CDR2: ENHRY, SYGVKD. This CDR3 contains 14 residues. V lost 6 bases, J lost 1 base, and 12 bases lay in between. CDR3 region: CAIRGHPSNTEAFF. CDR3 DNA sequence: TGTGCCATCAGGGGACACCCTTCGAACACTGAAGCTTTCTTT.

The gene calls are TRBV5-4 and TRBJ1-1, with a weak D call TRBD1 (6 bases). Trimming shortened V by 4 bases and J by 1 base, and 11 bases separated the two germline ends. The CDR3 is made up of 14 amino acids. Looked up from germline, CDR1 is SGHNT and CDR2 is YYREEE (reference sequence). The CDR3 nucleotides read TGTGCCAGCAGCCCCTGGACAGCGAACACTGAAGCTTTCTTT. Protein sequence: CASSPWTANTEAFF.

V usage is TRBV3-1 (or the pseudogene TRBV3-2) and J usage is TRBJ2-7; 9 positions match TRBD1. In germline, CDR1 is LGHDT, CDR2 YNNKEL (reference sequence). The CDR3 is made up of 15 amino acids. Trimming cost V 4 bases and J 5 bases; bases outside gene matches: 9. CDR3 nucleotide sequence: TGTGCCAGCAGCCCCCAGGACAGGGGACTGGACGAGCAGTACTTC. Translated, it gives CASSPQDRGLDEQYF.

The chain joins TRBV20-1 to TRBJ1-2; 7 bases map to TRBD1. V gave up 5 bases and J gave up 8 bases; unmatched junction bases: 5. CDR1 DFQATT and CDR2 SNEGSKA come from the germline V gene (reference sequence). The length of the CDR3 is 11 residues. CDR3 in DNA: TGCAGTGCTCTCGGGACAGTGGGCTACACCTTC. Residues: CSALGTVGYTF.

This sequence joins TRBV5-1 and TRBJ1-2; D remains unclear. V was trimmed by 0 bases and J by 3 bases, leaving 15 bases between them. Germline loops: CDR1 SGHRS, CDR2 YFSETQ. The CDR3 has 16 amino acids. The CDR3 DNA reads TGCGCCAGCAGCTTGGACAGAGTCGACCCTTACTATGGCTACACCTTC. It specifies CASSLDRVDPYYGYTF.

The CDR3 DNA is TGTGCCAGTAGTATGGGGAGGTTCAATCAGCCCCAGCATTTT. Residues: CASSMGRFNQPQHF. The chain combines TRBV19 with TRBJ1-5, with D hard to call. V was clipped by 3 bases and J by 3 bases, with 9 bases between them. CDR1 LNHDA and CDR2 SQIVND come from the germline V gene (reference sequence). The CDR3 is 14 amino acids.

This sequence joins TRBV3-1 (or the pseudogene TRBV3-2) and TRBJ2-3; 9 positions match TRBD1. CDR1 and CDR2 from the germline V gene are LGHDT and YNNKEL (reference sequence). The CDR3 contains 15 residues. The V segment lost 3 bases and the J segment 5 bases; nucleotides outside the gene matches: 6. The CDR3 region is CASSHPGQGEDTQYF. CDR3 in DNA: TGTGCCAGCAGCCACCCGGGACAGGGTGAAGATACGCAGTATTTT.

The chain has TRBV7-2 and TRBJ1-1; the match to TRBD1 covers 9 bases. The CDR3 is made up of 16 amino acids. The germline CDR1 and CDR2 sequences are SGHTA and FQGNSA. J lost 3 bases, V lost 3 bases, and 8 bases had no gene match. The CDR3: CASSFGTGNLYTEAFF. As DNA, the CDR3 is TGTGCCAGCAGCTTCGGGACAGGGAATTTGTACACTGAAGCTTTCTTT.

V usage is TRBV19 and J usage is TRBJ2-3; the D gene is possibly TRBD1 (6 bases). In germline, CDR1 is LNHDA, CDR2 SQIVND (reference sequence). V lost 4 bases, J lost 2 bases, and 13 bases lay in between. The CDR3 totals 15 residues. For the CDR3, the DNA is TGTGCCAGTAGTAGACAGGCCTCGTCCACAGATACGCAGTATTTT. The encoded protein is CASSRQASSTDTQYF.

The rearrangement joins TRBV29-1 to TRBJ1-3; the D gene is possibly TRBD1 (5 bases). The CDR3 length is 15 residues. V was trimmed by 0 bases and J by 4 bases, leaving 13 bases between them. Germline V gene sequence: CDR1 SQVTM, CDR2 ANQGSEA. The CDR3 DNA reads as TGCAGCGTTGAAGATCAAGGGGCGCGGGGAAACACCATATATTTT. Its protein product is CSVEDQGARGNTIYF. The full variable domain, completed using reference TRBV29-1 and TRBJ1-3, is SAVISQKPSRDICQRGTSLTIQCQVDSQVTMMFWYRQQPGQSLTLIATANQGSEATYESGFVIDKFPISRPNLTFSTLTVSNMSPEDSSIYLCSVEDQGARGNTIYFGEGSWLTVV.

This chain joins TRBV25-1 and TRBJ2-3; a possible D gene is TRBD1 (5 bases). The CDR3 spans 15 residues. Germline-derived CDR1 and CDR2 are MGHDK and SYGVNS. Between the trimmed V and J ends, which lost 1 base and 5 bases, there was a span of 13 bases. The DNA of the CDR3 is TGTGCCAGCAGTGAATCAACAGGTCACGGAGATACGCAGTATTTT. It encodes CASSESTGHGDTQYF.

The chain combines TRBV5-1 with TRBJ1-5, with 8 bases identical to TRBD1. Trimming at V came to 4 bases and at J to 7 bases, leaving 13 bases not matched to a gene. Germline loops: CDR1 SGHRS, CDR2 YFSETQ. The CDR3 runs 16 residues. CDR3 loop: CASSPGQGGLVQPQHF. The CDR3 nucleotides read TGCGCCAGCAGCCCAGGACAGGGAGGCTTGGTACAGCCCCAGCATTTT.

The chain is built from TRBV7-9 and TRBJ2-1, with 12 bases identical to TRBD2. CDR3 length: 14 amino acids. Germline CDR1 reads SEHNR; CDR2 reads FQNEAQ (reference sequence). With 5 bases clipped from V and 6 bases from J, the junction kept 2 bases outside the gene matches. CDR3 region: CASSPGLAGNEQFF. The CDR3, as DNA: TGTGCCAGCAGCCCGGGACTAGCGGGCAATGAGCAGTTCTTC.

The chain uses TRBV11-3 and TRBJ2-5, with 9 bases matching TRBD1. Trimming took 2 bases from V and 4 from J; bases not matched to a gene: 2. From germline, CDR1 is SGHNT and CDR2 YENEEA. The CDR3 is 14 residues long. Written as DNA, the CDR3 is TGTGCCAGCAGCTTACGACAGGGGGGAGAGACCCAGTACTTC. As protein: CASSLRQGGETQYF.

This chain connects TRBV7-9 to TRBJ1-1; TRBD1 agrees at 8 bases. This CDR3 contains 13 residues. Germline values: CDR1 SEHNR, CDR2 FQNEAQ (reference sequence). V gave up 5 bases and J gave up 10 bases; unmatched junction bases: 9. CDR3 protein: CASSLGQGGVAFF. The CDR3 nucleotides read TGTGCCAGCAGCCTTGGACAGGGAGGTGTAGCTTTCTTT.

The CDR3 here is CASRTGQGDTEAFF. DNA for the CDR3: TGCGCCAGCCGGACGGGACAGGGGGACACTGAAGCTTTCTTT. The chain has TRBV5-1 and TRBJ1-1, with 11 bases fitting TRBD1. The germline V gene encodes CDR1 SGHRS and CDR2 YFSETQ. The CDR3 runs 14 residues. Trimming at V came to 7 bases and at J to 3 bases, leaving 5 bases not matched to a gene.

J is TRBJ2-5 and V is TRBV3-1 (or the pseudogene TRBV3-2), with 10 bases aligning to TRBD2. Trimming removed 4 bases from V and 5 bases from J; junction bases left unmatched: 10. The CDR3 extends over 16 amino acids. Germline loops: CDR1 LGHDT, CDR2 YNNKEL (reference sequence). The CDR3: CASSPPGTSDGETQYF. The CDR3 DNA sequence: TGTGCCAGCAGCCCGCCCGGGACTAGCGACGGGGAGACCCAGTACTTC.